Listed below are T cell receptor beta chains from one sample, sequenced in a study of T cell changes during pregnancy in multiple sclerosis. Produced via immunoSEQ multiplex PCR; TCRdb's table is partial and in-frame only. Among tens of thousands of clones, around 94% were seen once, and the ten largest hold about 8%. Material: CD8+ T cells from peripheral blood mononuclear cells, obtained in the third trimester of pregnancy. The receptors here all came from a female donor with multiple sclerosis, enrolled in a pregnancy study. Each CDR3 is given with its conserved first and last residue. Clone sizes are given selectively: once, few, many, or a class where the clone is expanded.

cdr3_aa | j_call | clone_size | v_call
CAISDADSGGPGLYEQYF | TRBJ2-7 | NA | TRBV10-3
CASSPNAAPEAFF | TRBJ1-1 | NA | TRBV9
CASSPRGQNYGYTF | TRBJ1-2 | NA | TRBV18
CASSYSTGDNSPLHF | TRBJ1-6 | NA | TRBV6-6
CASSLDNRGMNTEAFF | TRBJ1-1 | once | TRBV7-2
CASSLGRDITDTQYF | TRBJ2-3 | NA | TRBV13
CASTVPAGSNSPLHF | TRBJ1-6 | NA | TRBV2
CASSIGQNVNQPQHF | TRBJ1-5 | NA | TRBV5-8
CASSSGLAEETQYF | TRBJ2-5 | NA | TRBV11-2
CASSSAGGGYDEQFF | TRBJ2-1 | NA | TRBV7-3
CASSPSGQLAFF | TRBJ1-1 | NA | TRBV6-5
CASSLGINYGYTF | TRBJ1-2 | few | TRBV27
CASSGDRGYEQYF | TRBJ2-7 | few | TRBV27
CSARDADTQYF | TRBJ2-3 | NA | TRBV20-1
CASSTQGQGGETQYF | TRBJ2-5 | NA | TRBV5-1
CASSPTSGGSTDTQYF | TRBJ2-3 | NA | TRBV13
CASSSGTGGHIYEQYF | TRBJ2-7 | NA | TRBV5-1
CASSQEKSGGYNEQFF | TRBJ2-1 | NA | TRBV4-2
CASSPGETEAFF | TRBJ1-1 | NA | TRBV18
CASSLAGGQPQHF | TRBJ1-5 | NA | TRBV14
CASSLASIYEQYF | TRBJ2-7 | NA | TRBV7-9
CATPGSTGELFF | TRBJ2-2 | NA | TRBV18
CSVDPKEGTEAFF | TRBJ1-1 | NA | TRBV29-1
CASSEFGGYRANTEAFF | TRBJ1-1 | NA | TRBV10-1
CASRPGQGDEQYF | TRBJ2-7 | NA | TRBV6-6
CASSQGYEQYF | TRBJ2-7 | NA | TRBV5-8
CASSLDDSWKFPYNEQFF | TRBJ2-1 | NA | TRBV7-9
CAWSGTGKMEGGYTF | TRBJ1-2 | NA | TRBV30
CASRDLEKRSEAFF | TRBJ1-1 | NA | TRBV2
CASSRGQRGLGYEQYF | TRBJ2-7 | NA | TRBV5-5
CASSLRTGNTEAFF | TRBJ1-1 | NA | TRBV13
CASSRTHRDTEAFF | TRBJ1-1 | NA | TRBV13
CASSPGEAYEQYF | TRBJ2-7 | once | TRBV5-6
CASSLFGTSRETQYF | TRBJ2-5 | NA | TRBV27
CASSINEEFNTEAFF | TRBJ1-1 | NA | TRBV19
CASSSRGGTGNTDTQYF | TRBJ2-3 | NA | TRBV11-2
CASSRRTGSNQPQHF | TRBJ1-5 | NA | TRBV21-1
CASSDTGQGQREQFF | TRBJ2-1 | NA | TRBV2
CSVEVAAGGNTEAFF | TRBJ1-1 | NA | TRBV29-1
CASSQVVAGGRETQYF | TRBJ2-5 | NA | TRBV14
CASSIPGGSGDDTQYF | TRBJ2-3 | NA | TRBV19
CASSLLPREVEVGEAFF | TRBJ1-1 | NA | TRBV7-3
CASRRQGAGTGELFF | TRBJ2-2 | once | TRBV10-1
CASSWGAGMVIEETQYF | TRBJ2-5 | NA | TRBV11-2
CASSLGGGLEQYF | TRBJ2-7 | NA | TRBV5-1
CASSWAGSDTQYF | TRBJ2-3 | NA | TRBV27